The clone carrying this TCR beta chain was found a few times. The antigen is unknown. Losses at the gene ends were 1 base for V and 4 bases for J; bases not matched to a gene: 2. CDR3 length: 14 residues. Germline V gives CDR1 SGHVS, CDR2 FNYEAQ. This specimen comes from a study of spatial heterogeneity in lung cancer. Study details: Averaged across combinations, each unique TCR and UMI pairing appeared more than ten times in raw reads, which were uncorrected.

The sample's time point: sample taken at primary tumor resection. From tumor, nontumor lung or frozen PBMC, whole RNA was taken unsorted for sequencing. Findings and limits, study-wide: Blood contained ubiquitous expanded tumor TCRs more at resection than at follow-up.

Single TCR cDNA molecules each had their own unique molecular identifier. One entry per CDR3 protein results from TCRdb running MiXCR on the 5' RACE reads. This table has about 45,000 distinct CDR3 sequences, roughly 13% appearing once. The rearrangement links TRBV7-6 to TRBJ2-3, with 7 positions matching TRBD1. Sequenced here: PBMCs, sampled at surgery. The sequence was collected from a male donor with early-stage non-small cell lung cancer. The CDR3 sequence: CASSLGDSSDTQYF. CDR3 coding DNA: TGTGCCAGCAGCTTAGGGGACAGTTCAGATACGCAGTATTTT.